Given below is one TCR beta chain in context. The CDR3 has 13 amino acids. Using a J-beta primer mix together with a sample-barcoded 5' primer, a second PCR was run for about 6 to 11 cycles. TCRdb redid the calling of the 5' RACE reads with MiXCR, one entry per CDR3 protein. There are roughly 2 million distinct CDR3 sequences in the sample; 40% to 55% occur only once, and roughly 2% lies in the top ten. This specimen belongs to a study of blood T cells in healthy people across ages. The receptor's source is a woman aged 40 to 55 in good health. The sample comprised blood. This sequence joins TRBV21-1 and TRBJ2-1. TRBV21-1 is a listed pseudogene. The CDR3 bases are TGTGCCAGCAGCAAATGCCCCTACAATGAGCAGTTCTTC. Translation gives CASSKCPYNEQFF.